These 25 T cell receptor beta chains originate from one sample sequenced in a study of blood T cell repertoires in COVID-19. Using immunoSEQ multiplex PCR, the repertoire was profiled, and TCRdb retains in-frame clones only, with some absent. The table lists approximately 160,000 clones, 65% to 85% of them singletons. The material sequenced was peripheral blood. These receptors came from a man between 60 and 75 years old with active or convalescent COVID-19.

V is TRBV5-1 and J is TRBJ1-2, with a tentative D call TRBD1 (5 bases). CDR1 SGHRS and CDR2 YFSETQ come from the germline V gene. The CDR3 has 15 residues. V lost 1 base to trimming and J lost 2 bases, with 12 bases between them. The DNA of the CDR3 is TGCGCCAGCAGCTTGTCAGGGCTCCTAAACTATGGCTACACCTTC. It yields the protein CASSLSGLLNYGYTF. The complete variable domain, with remaining parts taken from reference TRBV5-1 and TRBJ1-2, reads KAGVTQTPRYLIKTRGQQVTLSCSPISGHRSVSWYQQTPGQGLQFLFEYFSETQRNKGNFPGRFSGRQFSNSRSEMNVSTLELGDSALYLCASSLSGLLNYGYTFGSGTRLTVV.

The gene calls are TRBV6-4 and TRBJ2-3; possibly TRBD2 for D (7 bases). Germline-derived CDR1 and CDR2 are MRHNA and SNTAGT. The V gene lost 5 bases and the J gene lost 2 bases, with 14 bases spanning the gap. There are 15 residues in the CDR3. The CDR3 DNA follows: TGTGCCAGCAGTCGCGAGGGGGGGACCACAGATACGCAGTATTTT. Protein: CASSREGGTTDTQYF.

The CDR3 sequence is CATSRDLGGVYGYTF. In nucleotides, the CDR3 is TGTGCCACCAGCAGAGATCTGGGAGGGGTCTATGGCTACACCTTC. The genes are TRBV15 and TRBJ1-2, with a tentative D call TRBD1 (5 bases). Trimming shortened V by 0 bases and J by 4 bases, and 12 bases separated the two germline ends. CDR1 and CDR2 from the germline V gene are LNHNV and YYDKDF (reference sequence). This CDR3 has 15 residues.

The CDR3 reads CASTGEYGYTF. CDR3 DNA sequence: TGTGCCAGCACCGGGGAATATGGCTACACCTTC. The chain is built from TRBV12-3 or TRBV12-4 and TRBJ1-2, with D unclear. The CDR3 loop spans 11 amino acids. V lost 7 bases and J 5 bases, leaving 8 bases between the germline ends.

The chain couples TRBV6-6 to TRBJ2-5, with TRBD1 identical over 8 bases. J lost 4 bases, V lost 6 bases, and 10 bases had no gene match. The CDR3 covers 15 residues. CDR1 is MNHNY and CDR2 is SVGAGI in the germline V gene (reference sequence). CDR3 coding DNA: TGTGCCAGCAGACTCGAACAGACAGGGGCAGAGACCCAGTACTTC. Its protein product is CASRLEQTGAETQYF.

The V gene is TRBV13, the J gene TRBJ1-6; D gene ambiguous. The V gene lost 2 bases and the J gene lost 7 bases, with 9 bases spanning the gap. The CDR3 is 14 amino acids. Germline V gene data show CDR1 as PRHDT and CDR2 as FYEKMQ (reference sequence). The CDR3, as DNA: TGTGCCAGCAGCTTAAGCGCTGGCAATTCACCCCTCCACTTT. Translating it yields CASSLSAGNSPLHF.

The chain employs TRBV6-5 and TRBJ1-5; no clear D gene. With 6 bases removed from V and 6 bases from J, the gap between germline ends came to 15 bases. CDR1 is MNHEY and CDR2 is SVGAGI in the germline V gene. The CDR3 sequence is 14 residues long. CDR3 in DNA: TGTGCCAGCAGCCGGCCCAATGAGGGTCAGCCCCAGCATTTT. Amino acids: CASSRPNEGQPQHF.

J is TRBJ1-4 and V is TRBV15; D gene uncertain. Germline V gene data show CDR1 as LNHNV and CDR2 as YYDKDF (reference sequence). The CDR3 spans 15 residues. V lost 6 bases and J 6 bases, leaving 17 bases between the germline ends. CDR3 nucleotides: TGTGCCACCAGACCCGCACGGGGAAGGGATGAAAAACTGTTTTTT. It translates to CATRPARGRDEKLFF.

The V and J genes are TRBV12-3 or TRBV12-4 and TRBJ2-1; tentatively, D is TRBD1 (5 bases). V was pared by 1 base and J by 15 bases, with 16 bases between. CDR3 length: 13 amino acids. CDR3 coding DNA: TGTGCCAGCAGTTTAGTATTCAGGGCAGGGCCGTTCTTC. Its protein product is CASSLVFRAGPFF.

This clone appeared a few times. The chain carries TRBV28 and TRBJ1-4, with a weak D call TRBD1 (5 bases). V was pared by 5 bases and J by 5 bases, with 12 bases between. CDR3 size: 14 residues. The germline CDR1 and CDR2 sequences are MDHEN and SYDVKM. In nucleotides, the CDR3 is TGTGCCAGCAGTACGAGTGGGGGGAATGAAAAACTGTTTTTT. It yields the protein CASSTSGGNEKLFF.

The chain links TRBV5-4 to TRBJ2-7, with D perhaps matching TRBD1 (6 bases). The V and J ends lost 0 bases and 5 bases respectively, with 15 bases between them. CDR1 SGHNT and CDR2 YYREEE come from the germline V gene (reference sequence). CDR3 length: 15 amino acids. This chain's CDR3 is CASSLDNTGSHEQYF. The CDR3, as DNA: TGTGCCAGCAGCTTGGACAATACAGGGTCCCACGAGCAGTACTTC. The entire variable domain, with the rest obtained from reference TRBV5-4 and TRBJ2-7, is as follows: ETGVTQSPTHLIKTRGQQVTLRCSSQSGHNTVSWYQQALGQGPQFIFQYYREEENGRGNFPPRFSGLQFPNYSSELNVNALELDDSALYLCASSLDNTGSHEQYFGPGTRLTVT.

This chain connects TRBV6-5 to TRBJ1-2; 7 nucleotides line up with TRBD1. The V gene's germline CDR1 is MNHEY and CDR2 SVGAGI. The CDR3 contains 14 residues. After removal of 6 bases from V and 8 bases from J, the junction contained 12 bases not matched to a gene. The CDR3 loop reads CASSRLLTGDGYTF. CDR3 DNA sequence: TGTGCCAGCAGCCGCCTACTTACAGGGGACGGCTACACCTTC.

V and J are TRBV5-4 and TRBJ2-1; tentative D call: TRBD1 (7 bases). Deletions cut 2 bases from V and 3 bases from J, with 12 bases between. The CDR3 length is 15 residues. CDR1 and CDR2 from the germline V gene are SGHNT and YYREEE (reference sequence). In DNA, the CDR3 is TGTGCCAGCAGCTTAGGGCAGGGGGGCTACAATGAGCAGTTCTTC. Residues: CASSLGQGGYNEQFF.

The chain combines TRBV29-1 with TRBJ2-7, with D possibly being TRBD1 (6 bases). V gave up 6 bases and J gave up 3 bases, with 12 bases separating them. This CDR3 has 12 residues. Germline assignment: CDR1 SQVTM and CDR2 ANQGSEA. The CDR3 sequence: CSVGTQNYEQYF. The CDR3 nucleotides read TGCAGCGTCGGGACACAGAACTACGAGCAGTACTTC.

V gene TRBV6-5 combines with J gene TRBJ1-6, with 12 bases fitting TRBD1. V was pared by 4 bases and J by 10 bases, with 5 bases of the junction left unmatched. The CDR3 is made up of 15 amino acids. Germline loops: CDR1 MNHEY, CDR2 SVGAGI. CDR3 amino acids: CASSSGTGGWSPLHF. CDR3 DNA: TGTGCCAGCAGTTCCGGGACAGGGGGCTGGTCACCCCTCCACTTT.

This chain connects TRBV15 to TRBJ2-3; 7 bases align to TRBD1. Germline CDR1 and CDR2: LNHNV and YYDKDF (reference sequence). This CDR3 spans 15 amino acids. V lost 4 bases to trimming and J lost 0 bases; unmatched junction nucleotides: 4. This CDR3 is CATSNRGPSTDTQYF. CDR3 nucleotides: TGTGCCACCAGCAACAGGGGCCCTAGCACAGATACGCAGTATTTT.

The genes are TRBV7-9 and TRBJ2-1; 11 bases agree with TRBD2. The germline gives CDR1 SEHNR, CDR2 FQNEAQ (reference sequence). Trimming took 5 bases from V and 4 from J; bases not matched to a gene: 10. The CDR3 has 17 amino acids. The CDR3 DNA reads as TGTGCCAGCAGCCCCCGGGGCCTAGCGGGAGGTTACAATGAGCAGTTCTTC. It codes for CASSPRGLAGGYNEQFF.

Written as DNA, the CDR3 is TGCGCCAGCAGCTTTCGGACAGGGTCGTGGAATGAGCAGTTCTTC. This encodes CASSFRTGSWNEQFF. The chain recombines TRBV5-1 with TRBJ2-1; TRBD1 matches 8 bases. Germline V gives CDR1 SGHRS, CDR2 YFSETQ. CDR3 length: 15 residues. V lost 2 bases, J lost 7 bases, and 8 bases stayed unmatched.

V and J are TRBV24-1 and TRBJ2-1; D is undetermined. CDR1 is KGHDR, CDR2 SFDVKD, per germline. The CDR3 consists of 14 residues. The V gene lost 4 bases and the J gene lost 9 bases, with 15 bases spanning the gap. Here the CDR3 DNA reads TGTGCCACCAGTGACCCACTCGAAGCGACTGAGCAGTTCTTC. Amino acid sequence: CATSDPLEATEQFF.

This sequence joins TRBV7-3 and TRBJ2-2; 9 bases agree with TRBD1. Trimming cost V 5 bases and J 1 base; bases outside gene matches: 11. CDR3 size: 18 residues. The germline V gene encodes CDR1 SGHTA and CDR2 FQGTGA. In DNA form, the CDR3 reads TGTGCCAGCAGCCCCCGAGGAGGGGACAGGGTGAACACCGGGGAGCTGTTTTTT. Encoded protein: CASSPRGGDRVNTGELFF.

The rearrangement links TRBV29-1 to TRBJ2-5; 9 bases are a match to TRBD1. The CDR3 is 15 residues long. Germline V CDR1 and CDR2: SQVTM, ANQGSEA. Trimming took 6 bases from V and 1 from J; bases not matched to a gene: 9. CDR3 nucleotide sequence: TGCAGCGTGGCCCCCCCGGGACAGGGCCAAGAGACCCAGTACTTC. Translation: CSVAPPGQGQETQYF. The variable domain in full, completed from reference TRBV29-1 and TRBJ2-5, reads SAVISQKPSRDICQRGTSLTIQCQVDSQVTMMFWYRQQPGQSLTLIATANQGSEATYESGFVIDKFPISRPNLTFSTLTVSNMSPEDSSIYLCSVAPPGQGQETQYFGPGTRLLVL.

The chain is built from TRBV6-5 and TRBJ1-4; D call uncertain. The V gene lost 7 bases and the J gene lost 8 bases, with 17 bases spanning the gap. This CDR3 comprises 14 residues. Germline loops: CDR1 MNHEY, CDR2 SVGAGI. The CDR3 region has the DNA TGTGCCAGCAAGCCGGGAGCTCCCGGAGAAAAACTGTTTTTT. Translating gives CASKPGAPGEKLFF.

The V gene is TRBV18, the J gene TRBJ1-2, with D perhaps TRBD1 (6 bases). V gave up 0 bases and J gave up 0 bases, with 11 bases separating them. Germline V gene sequence: CDR1 KGHSH, CDR2 LQKENI. The CDR3 loop spans 16 amino acids. The CDR3 reads CASSPPGRTANYGYTF. In DNA, the CDR3 is TGTGCCAGCTCACCACCGGGACGGACAGCTAACTATGGCTACACCTTC.

The J gene is TRBJ2-1, the V gene TRBV25-1; a weak D match, TRBD2 (6 bases). The V gene's germline CDR1 is MGHDK and CDR2 SYGVNS. Trimming removed 1 base from V and 10 bases from J, with 11 bases in between. The CDR3 is made up of 13 amino acids. The CDR3 nucleotides read TGTGCCAGCAGTGAATTGGAGGGAAGCGAGCAGTTCTTC. Protein product: CASSELEGSEQFF.

The rearrangement links TRBV3-1 (or the pseudogene TRBV3-2) to TRBJ1-4; tentatively, D is TRBD1 (6 bases). This CDR3 is 18 amino acids long. V was trimmed by 4 bases and J by 4 bases, leaving 22 bases between them. Germline CDR1 LGHDT, CDR2 YNNKEL (reference sequence). CDR3 sequence (DNA): TGTGCCAGCAGCCCATCACGGACCCACAGGGTACTTAATGAAAAACTGTTTTTT. Protein sequence: CASSPSRTHRVLNEKLFF.